This T cell receptor (beta chain) was retrieved from a study of beta chain features in type 1 diabetes. Study-level background: Healthy donors and patients had similar age, gender and cell yields.

General observations from the study: When VDJ junctions were examined, type 1 diabetes patients showed fewer insertions and more deletions. TCRB CDR3s were moderately but significantly shorter in Type 1 diabetes patients in all four CD4+ subsets. Any HLA-type effect on TCRB rearrangement remained unresolved here.

Every isolated RNA sample was fully reverse transcribed, so sequencing captured expressed TCRB transcripts. Generated by immunoSEQ multiplex PCR, the TCRdb table keeps only in-frame clones and is missing some. The sample comprises 500,000 to 800,000 clones, about an eighth of which are singletons, and approximately 0.11% rests with the top ten. Each population that was sorted was more than 95% pure. Concerning this clone: Its antigen is unidentified.

Sequencing input: naive CD4+ T cells from blood. The TCR originated in a man aged 30-40 years with type 1 diabetes.

The CDR3, as DNA: TGTGCCAGCAGGTCGGCATCAACCCGCTATGGCTACACCTTC. It codes for CASRSASTRYGYTF. This rearrangement joins TRBV28 to TRBJ1-2; D is ambiguous. CDR1 and CDR2 from the germline V gene are MDHEN and SYDVKM. The CDR3 runs to 14 residues. V lost 6 bases, J lost 4 bases, and 15 bases lay in between.